Below are 17 T cell receptor beta chains sequenced from a single sample in a study of blood T cell repertoires in COVID-19. Sequencing was performed with immunoSEQ multiplex PCR; in TCRdb, only in-frame clones are kept and a portion is missing. The data show roughly 130,000 clones, with 65% to 80% seen just once and under 4.5% held by the top ten. The sample was peripheral blood. All receptors come from a man between 60 and 75 years old with acute or convalescent COVID-19.

The gene calls are TRBV7-9 and TRBJ1-2; D is ambiguous. Germline V gene lookup returns CDR1 SEHNR and CDR2 FQNEAQ (reference sequence). Between the trimmed V and J ends, which lost 3 bases and 8 bases, there was a span of 10 bases. The CDR3 covers 12 residues. The CDR3 sequence: CASSLGSGGYTF. The CDR3 coding sequence is TGTGCCAGCAGCTTGGGTTCCGGGGGCTACACCTTC.

This clone was recorded only once. V usage is TRBV6-5 and J usage is TRBJ2-4, with 8 positions matching TRBD2. The CDR3 loop spans 15 amino acids. The germline CDR1 and CDR2 sequences are MNHEY and SVGAGI. The V segment lost 4 bases and the J segment 6 bases; nucleotides outside the gene matches: 8. The DNA for the CDR3 is TGTGCCAGCAGTTCTATGGCGGGAGGCGGAAACATTCAGTACTTC. Residues: CASSSMAGGGNIQYF.

This clone has a single count. The rearrangement joins TRBV4-3 to TRBJ1-2; 7 bases match TRBD1. Looked up from germline, CDR1 is LGHNA and CDR2 is YSLEER. This CDR3 has 17 amino acids. V lost 0 bases, J lost 3 bases, and 10 bases stayed unmatched. The chain's CDR3 is CASSQDSAGGPYYGYTF. As DNA, the CDR3 is TGCGCCAGCAGCCAAGATTCGGCAGGGGGACCCTACTATGGCTACACCTTC.

The gene calls are TRBV21-1 and TRBJ1-5. TRBV21-1 is a pseudogene segment. The CDR3 runs 14 residues. The CDR3 DNA is TGTGCCAGCACGCGGGGGGAGTGCAATCAGCCCCAGCATTTT. It is translated as CASTRGECNQPQHF.

V and J are TRBV7-2 and TRBJ2-1, with D perhaps TRBD2 (5 bases). V was clipped by 5 bases and J by 6 bases, with 14 bases between them. Germline CDR1 reads SGHTA; CDR2 reads FQGNSA. CDR3 size: 14 residues. The CDR3 nucleotides are TGTGCCAGCAGCGCGGGCCTAGCAGGCAATGAGCAGTTCTTC. It yields the protein CASSAGLAGNEQFF.

This chain links TRBV24-1 with TRBJ1-5; D is undetermined. This CDR3 is 16 amino acids long. The V end lost 4 bases, the J end lost 3 bases, and 15 bases lay between the germline ends. Germline CDR1 reads KGHDR; CDR2 reads SFDVKD. The CDR3 here is CATSDPGAGHNQPQHF. In DNA, the CDR3 is TGTGCCACCAGTGACCCCGGTGCAGGCCACAATCAGCCCCAGCATTTT.

This chain links TRBV2 with TRBJ2-2; 7 nucleotides line up with TRBD2. This CDR3 contains 16 residues. Germline assignment: CDR1 SNHLY and CDR2 FYNNEI. V lost 3 bases, J lost 5 bases, and 9 bases stayed unmatched. Written as DNA, the CDR3 is TGTGCCAGCAGTGAGTCTGGCGGGAGAGTTACCGGGGAGCTGTTTTTT. It translates to CASSESGGRVTGELFF.

This chain uses TRBV20-1 with TRBJ2-1; 10 nucleotides match TRBD2. CDR3 length equals 13 residues. After removal of 3 bases from V and 7 bases from J, the junction contained 3 bases not matched to a gene. CDR1 and CDR2 from the germline V gene are DFQATT and SNEGSKA (reference sequence). The CDR3: CSASSGRTNEQFF. Here the CDR3 DNA reads TGCAGTGCTAGTAGCGGGAGGACGAATGAGCAGTTCTTC.

The DNA for the CDR3 is TGTGCCAGCAGCTCCTACCGACAGGGAGGCACTGAAGCTTTCTTT. This codes for CASSSYRQGGTEAFF. The V gene is TRBV7-2, the J gene TRBJ1-1, with 7 bases aligning to TRBD1. V was pared by 4 bases and J by 4 bases, with 9 bases of the junction left unmatched. The germline V gene encodes CDR1 SGHTA and CDR2 FQGNSA. This CDR3 contains 15 residues.

The CDR3, as DNA: TGTGCCTGGAAAGGCATTGGAGTTGGCACCGGGGAGCTGTTTTTT. As protein: CAWKGIGVGTGELFF. The gene calls are TRBV30 and TRBJ2-2; D gene ambiguous. The CDR3 runs to 15 residues. With 4 bases removed from V and 4 bases from J, the gap between germline ends came to 16 bases. The V gene's germline CDR1 is GTSNPN and CDR2 SVGIG (reference sequence). Full variable domain (rest looked up from reference TRBV30 and TRBJ2-2): SQTIHQWPATLVQPVGSPLSLECTVEGTSNPNLYWYRQAAGRGLQLLFYSVGIGQISSEVPQNLSASRPQDRQFILSSKKLLLSDSGFYLCAWKGIGVGTGELFFGEGSRLTVL.

Details on this clone: Other DNA sequences of this sample code for an identical CDR3. CDR3 sequence reads: CASSPGQGANYGYTF. The CDR3 DNA reads as TGCGCCAGCAGCCCCGGACAGGGAGCTAACTATGGCTACACCTTC. This chain connects TRBV4-1 to TRBJ1-2, with TRBD1 identical over 8 bases. The CDR3 is 15 residues long. Trimming cost V 4 bases and J 0 bases; bases outside gene matches: 4. From germline, CDR1 is MGHRA and CDR2 YSYEKL.

This chain uses TRBV6-2 or TRBV6-3 with TRBJ1-1, with TRBD1 as a possible D gene (5 bases). Germline V lookup: CDR1 MNHEY, CDR2 SVGEGT. V was shortened by 2 bases and J by 3 bases, with 7 bases between the two germline ends. This CDR3 has 13 amino acids. The CDR3 loop is CASSYGGYTEAFF. DNA of the CDR3: TGTGCCAGCAGTTACGGGGGGTACACTGAAGCTTTCTTT.

The V and J genes are TRBV9 and TRBJ1-1; D remains unclear. With 0 bases removed from V and 1 base from J, the gap between germline ends came to 13 bases. The CDR3 spans 16 residues. Germline V CDR1 and CDR2: SGDLS, YYNGEE. CDR3 loop: CASSVGNRLENTEAFF. CDR3 sequence (DNA): TGTGCCAGCAGCGTAGGGAACCGACTCGAGAACACTGAAGCTTTCTTT.

The CDR3 DNA follows: TGTGCCAGCAGCAGCGACAGGGTGGTGAATGAGCAGTTCTTC. It encodes CASSSDRVVNEQFF. The rearrangement uses TRBV7-2 and TRBJ2-1; 7 bases agree with TRBD1. There are 14 residues in the CDR3. Germline trimming cut 5 bases from V and 7 bases from J; bases unmatched to any gene: 8. Germline CDR1 and CDR2: SGHTA and FQGNSA.

The gene calls are TRBV19 and TRBJ1-2; no clear D. In germline, CDR1 is LNHDA, CDR2 SQIVND (reference sequence). This CDR3 contains 14 residues. Trimming cost V 1 base and J 4 bases, with 10 bases left between them. CDR3 bases: TGTGCCAGTAGTATAGGACTGGGTTCCTATGGCTACACCTTC. It yields the protein CASSIGLGSYGYTF.

The chain has TRBV12-3 or TRBV12-4 and TRBJ1-2; D perhaps matches TRBD1 (5 bases). The CDR3 extends over 11 amino acids. Between the trimmed V and J ends, which lost 5 bases and 8 bases, there was a span of 9 bases. As DNA, the CDR3 is TGTGCCAGCAGTGACAGATACGGCTACACCTTC. Encoded protein: CASSDRYGYTF.

This clone was recorded once. The chain recombines TRBV28 with TRBJ1-1, with D unclear. Between the trimmed V and J ends, which lost 3 bases and 0 bases, there was a span of 8 bases. CDR3 length: 14 residues. Germline CDR1 MDHEN, CDR2 SYDVKM. The CDR3 sequence is CASSFRQMNTEAFF. The CDR3 DNA sequence: TGTGCCAGCAGTTTTCGTCAGATGAACACTGAAGCTTTCTTT. Using reference TRBV28 and TRBJ1-1 for the parts outside the CDR3, the full variable domain is DVKVTQSSRYLVKRTGEKVFLECVQDMDHENMFWYRQDPGLGLRLIYFSYDVKMKEKGDIPEGYSVSREKKERFSLILESASTNQTSMYLCASSFRQMNTEAFFGQGTRLTVV.